This TCR beta chain came from a study of CD8 T cells in Susac syndrome. Looking at the study overall: Among the Susac syndrome patients sequenced, six had active disease and under 10 were in remission. At the time their blood was drawn, patients with Susac syndrome were either therapy-naive, on corticosteroids (with some of them also receiving intravenous immunoglobulin), or on intravenous immunoglobulin alone. The study's findings and limits: It was acknowledged by the study that relatively few individuals were included in its TCR sequencing and HLA analysis.

TEMRA cells were FACS-enriched and CD8+ and CD4+ T cells negatively isolated. With respect to this clonotype: Its antigen is still unknown.

RNA, at 0.5 to 1 ug, was reverse transcribed with random hexamers. TCRdb recomputed calls from the immunoSEQ multiplex PCR reads with MiXCR, one row per CDR3 protein. Among tens of thousands of distinct CDR3 sequences listed, 85% to 95% were seen once. V lost 2 bases to trimming and J lost 1 base, with 3 bases between them. The CDR3 consists of 13 residues. The sample consisted of CD4+ T cells from PBMCs. The clonotype comes from a human donor with Susac syndrome. This chain joins TRBV12-3 or TRBV12-4 and TRBJ1-5; D gene ambiguous. CDR3 nucleotide sequence: TGTGCCAGCAGTTTAATGAGCAATCAGCCCCAGCATTTT. Its protein is CASSLMSNQPQHF.